This T cell receptor (beta chain) was retrieved from a study of T-cell memory formation after mild COVID-19. J gave up 1 base and V 3 bases, and 9 bases lay outside the gene matches. This CDR3 region has 16 residues. Germline-derived CDR1 and CDR2 are SGHKS and YYEKEE (reference sequence). To note about this clonotype: The antigen is undetermined.

Study observations and caveats: CM and EM subsets held most contracting CD4+ clones; EMRA held CD8+ ones. Whether day 37 second-wave clones are SARS-CoV-2-specific was not confirmed. Day 15 to 85 contractors were CD4/CD8 balanced; later expanders leaned CD4+.

From the 5' RACE reads, TCRdb called clonotypes with MiXCR, one entry per CDR3 protein. The sample shows 30,000 to 45,000 distinct CDR3 sequences, 9.5% to 12% of them seen only once. The chain carries TRBV5-5 and TRBJ1-1; 7 nucleotides line up with TRBD1. This sequence was found in a man aged 18 to 30 who had mild COVID-19 (a few samples of this study predate the infection). Cell type and time point are not known. Sequencing was carried out using PBMCs or a T cell subset sorted from them (not recorded which). CDR3: CASSYYIGTANTEAFF. Here the CDR3 DNA reads TGTGCCAGCAGCTATTACATCGGGACAGCGAACACTGAAGCTTTCTTT. The full variable domain, its missing parts supplied by reference TRBV5-5 and TRBJ1-1, is DAGVTQSPTHLIKTRGQQVTLRCSPISGHKSVSWYQQVLGQGPQFIFQYYEKEERGRGNFPDRFSARQFPNYSSELNVNALLLGDSALYLCASSYYIGTANTEAFFGQGTRLTVV.